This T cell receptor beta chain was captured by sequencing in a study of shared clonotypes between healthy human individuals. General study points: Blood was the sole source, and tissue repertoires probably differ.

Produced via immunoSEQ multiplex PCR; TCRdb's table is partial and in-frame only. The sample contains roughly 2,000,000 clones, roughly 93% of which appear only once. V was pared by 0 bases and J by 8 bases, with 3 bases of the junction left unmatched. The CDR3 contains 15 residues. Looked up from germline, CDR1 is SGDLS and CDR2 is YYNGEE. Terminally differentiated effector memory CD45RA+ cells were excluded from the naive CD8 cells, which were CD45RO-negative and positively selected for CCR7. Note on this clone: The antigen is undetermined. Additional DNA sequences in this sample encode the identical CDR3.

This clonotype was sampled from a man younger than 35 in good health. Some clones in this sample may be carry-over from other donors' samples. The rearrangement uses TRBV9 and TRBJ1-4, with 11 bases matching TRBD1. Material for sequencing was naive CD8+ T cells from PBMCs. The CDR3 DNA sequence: TGTGCCAGCAGCGTAGCGGGGACAGGGGGGGAAAAACTGTTTTTT. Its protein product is CASSVAGTGGEKLFF. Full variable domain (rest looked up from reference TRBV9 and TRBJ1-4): DSGVTQTPKHLITATGQRVTLRCSPRSGDLSVYWYQQSLDQGLQFLIQYYNGEERAKGNILERFSAQQFPDLHSELNLSSLELGDSALYFCASSVAGTGGEKLFFGSGTQLSVL.